Shown below are 24 T cell receptor beta chains from a single sample sequenced in a study of blood T cell repertoires in COVID-19. TCRdb's copy holds only in-frame clones and misses some; the assay was immunoSEQ multiplex PCR. The sample has over 130,000 clones, 76% seen once. The sample comprised peripheral blood. The receptors shown here come from a woman older than 75 with active or convalescent COVID-19.

The rearrangement links TRBV6-4 to TRBJ2-1; 9 nucleotides line up with TRBD1. Germline CDR1 is MRHNA and CDR2 is SNTAGT. There are 16 residues in the CDR3. The V and J ends lost 0 bases and 7 bases, in that order; junction bases with no gene match: 7. The CDR3 here is CASSDSIQGALNEQFF. The CDR3 bases are TGTGCCAGCAGTGACTCGATACAGGGGGCGCTTAATGAGCAGTTCTTC.

The rearrangement uses TRBV12-1 and TRBJ1-1; the table's TRBD1 call for D was not verified on the DNA. TRBV12-1 is a documented pseudogene. The length of the CDR3 is 16 residues. The CDR3 nucleotides read TGTGCCAGCAGCTTTGCCGAGACAGGGGGAAGGACTGAAGCTTTCTTT. Encoded protein: CASSFAETGGRTEAFF.

The rearrangement links TRBV28 to TRBJ2-7; D not certain. The germline CDR1 and CDR2 sequences are MDHEN and SYDVKM. The CDR3 has 11 amino acids. V was shortened by 5 bases and J by 5 bases, with 7 bases between the two germline ends. CDR3 residues: CASSPGHEQYF. The CDR3 DNA follows: TGTGCCAGCAGTCCGGGTCACGAGCAGTACTTC.

The V call is TRBV19, the J call TRBJ2-7; a weak D match, TRBD1 (6 bases). Trimming stripped 6 bases from V and 0 bases from J, with 15 bases between. This CDR3 has 15 residues. CDR1 is LNHDA and CDR2 is SQIVND in the germline V gene (reference sequence). The CDR3 loop reads CASRYRDTGSYEQYF. CDR3 DNA sequence: TGTGCCAGTAGATACCGGGACACGGGCTCCTACGAGCAGTACTTC.

This clone was seen a single time. The chain employs TRBV7-9 and TRBJ2-7; D remains ambiguous. Germline V gene lookup returns CDR1 SEHNR and CDR2 FQNEAQ (reference sequence). The V end lost 1 base, the J end lost 5 bases, and 6 bases lay between the germline ends. This CDR3 is 12 amino acids long. CDR3 DNA sequence: TGTGCCAGCAGCTTAGGTTCTAACGAGCAGTACTTC. Amino acid sequence: CASSLGSNEQYF. Supplemented by reference TRBV7-9 and TRBJ2-7, the full variable domain reads DTGVSQNPRHKITKRGQNVTFRCDPISEHNRLYWYRQTLGQGPEFLTYFQNEAQLEKSRLLSDRFSAERPKGSFSTLEIQRTEQGDSAMYLCASSLGSNEQYFGPGTRLTVT.

This clone was detected only once. DNA for the CDR3: TGTGCCAGCAGCGCCCCTGGACAGGGGGCGAGAACTGAAGCTTTCTTT. This translates into CASSAPGQGARTEAFF. V and J are TRBV9 and TRBJ1-1; 11 positions match TRBD1. Looked up from germline, CDR1 is SGDLS and CDR2 is YYNGEE. The J segment lost 5 bases and the V segment lost 3 bases, leaving 9 bases of the junction unmatched. The CDR3 totals 16 residues.

This chain links TRBV4-1 with TRBJ1-1, with TRBD1 matching 10 bases. Looked up from germline, CDR1 is MGHRA and CDR2 is YSYEKL. The CDR3 is 15 amino acids. The trim removed 4 bases at V and 4 bases at J, leaving 6 bases unmatched. The CDR3 DNA reads as TGCGCCAGCAGCCCCCTGGACAGGGGGGGCACTGAAGCTTTCTTT. It encodes CASSPLDRGGTEAFF.

The chain combines TRBV6-5 with TRBJ2-6; D perhaps matches TRBD1 (6 bases). There are 14 residues in the CDR3. V shed 11 bases and J shed 0 bases, with 11 bases lying between them. Germline V gene lookup returns CDR1 MNHEY and CDR2 SVGAGI. This chain's CDR3 is CAAGVISGANVLTF. In DNA form, the CDR3 reads TGTGCCGCAGGGGTGATCTCTGGGGCCAACGTCCTGACTTTC.

The sample holds a few counts of this clone. This chain links TRBV30 with TRBJ1-1; a weak D match, TRBD1 (5 bases). V lost 3 bases, J lost 4 bases, and 12 bases lay in between. This CDR3 spans 13 amino acids. CDR1 is GTSNPN, CDR2 SVGIG, per germline (reference sequence). The CDR3 is CAWSITGTTEAFF. DNA of the CDR3: TGTGCCTGGAGCATCACAGGCACCACTGAAGCTTTCTTT.

This clone was recorded a few times. The CDR3 reads CASSYAAGGTEAFF. The CDR3 coding sequence is TGTGCCAGCAGTTACGCCGCGGGGGGGACTGAAGCTTTCTTT. V usage is TRBV6-5 and J usage is TRBJ1-1, with a possible D match to TRBD1 (5 bases). The CDR3 covers 14 residues. Trimming left V 2 bases short and J 5 bases short, with 12 bases between. Germline V gives CDR1 MNHEY, CDR2 SVGAGI.

This sequence joins TRBV6-5 and TRBJ1-2; the D is unclear. Per the germline V gene, CDR1 is MNHEY and CDR2 is SVGAGI. CDR3 size: 15 residues. Trimming took 7 bases from V and 4 from J, leaving 19 bases between them. In nucleotides, the CDR3 is TGTGCCAGCACTCCCTCGGCTGGGAGCCGCTATGGCTACACCTTC. This encodes CASTPSAGSRYGYTF.

V is TRBV6-1 and J is TRBJ2-1, with 8 bases identical to TRBD2. Trimming at V came to 2 bases and at J to 7 bases, leaving 10 bases not matched to a gene. Germline V gene sequence: CDR1 MNHNS, CDR2 SASEGT. The CDR3 loop spans 16 amino acids. CDR3: CASSEWDGGAWNEQFF. CDR3 in DNA: TGTGCCAGCAGTGAATGGGACGGGGGGGCGTGGAATGAGCAGTTCTTC.

V usage is TRBV9 and J usage is TRBJ1-3, with 11 bases aligning to TRBD1. This CDR3 region has 16 residues. V lost 3 bases to trimming and J lost 2 bases; unmatched junction nucleotides: 4. The germline V gene encodes CDR1 SGDLS and CDR2 YYNGEE. CDR3 region: CASSARDRGAGNTIYF. The CDR3 nucleotides are TGTGCCAGCAGCGCCCGGGACAGGGGGGCTGGAAACACCATATATTTT.

The V gene is TRBV28, the J gene TRBJ1-5; 7 bases line up with TRBD1. Germline CDR1 MDHEN, CDR2 SYDVKM. The junction had 15 bases not matched to a gene; V was cut back by 11 bases and J by 5 bases. The CDR3 is 15 amino acids. As DNA, the CDR3 is TGTGCCGCTATAGGAGCGGACAGGCCTGATCAGCCCCAGCATTTT. It specifies CAAIGADRPDQPQHF.

The chain uses TRBV9 and TRBJ2-5, with TRBD1 identical over 9 bases. The V segment lost 4 bases and the J segment 1 base; nucleotides outside the gene matches: 8. The germline V gene encodes CDR1 SGDLS and CDR2 YYNGEE. CDR3 length: 16 residues. The CDR3 region has the DNA TGTGCCAGCAGCCCGGGACAGGGTTTCGCCCAAGAGACCCAGTACTTC. It yields the protein CASSPGQGFAQETQYF.

The CDR3 DNA is TGTGCCTGGAGTTTAGACACCTCTGGGGCCAACGTCCTGACTTTC. Translated, it gives CAWSLDTSGANVLTF. The V and J genes are TRBV30 and TRBJ2-6; D gene unclear. Germline CDR1 GTSNPN, CDR2 SVGIG (reference sequence). V shed 2 bases and J shed 0 bases, with 8 bases lying between them. CDR3 length equals 15 residues.

The CDR3 DNA follows: TGTGCCAGCAGTTTAGGACTGAACACAGATACGCAGTATTTT. Protein: CASSLGLNTDTQYF. The rearrangement links TRBV27 to TRBJ2-3; D may be TRBD2 (5 bases). The CDR3 extends over 14 amino acids. The V and J ends lost 2 bases and 2 bases respectively, with 8 bases between them. Germline-derived CDR1 and CDR2 are MNHEY and SMNVEV (reference sequence).

The rearrangement uses TRBV12-3 or TRBV12-4 and TRBJ2-4, with 8 bases aligning to TRBD1. The V and J ends lost 6 bases and 8 bases, in that order; junction bases with no gene match: 6. The CDR3 extends over 13 amino acids. The CDR3: CASRRTGSDIQYF. In DNA, the CDR3 is TGTGCCAGCAGACGGACAGGGAGCGACATTCAGTACTTC.

The chain joins TRBV4-2 to TRBJ1-5; D call uncertain. In germline, CDR1 is LGHNA, CDR2 YNFKEQ. CDR3 size: 16 residues. With 1 base removed from V and 2 bases from J, the gap between germline ends came to 12 bases. DNA of the CDR3: TGTGCCAGCAGCCAAGGAGCTGGGGAGGGCAATCAGCCCCAGCATTTT. It encodes CASSQGAGEGNQPQHF.

The chain joins TRBV25-1 to TRBJ1-2; 7 bases are a match to TRBD1. Trimming at V came to 1 base and at J to 3 bases, leaving 11 bases not matched to a gene. CDR3 length: 17 amino acids. Germline V lookup: CDR1 MGHDK, CDR2 SYGVNS. CDR3 protein: CASSESGGLGFDYGYTF. DNA for the CDR3: TGTGCCAGCAGTGAATCAGGGGGGCTGGGGTTTGACTATGGCTACACCTTC.

This rearrangement joins TRBV14 to TRBJ1-6; no firm D call. The ends were cut back, 3 bases at V and 6 bases at J, with 6 bases in the middle. This CDR3 contains 13 residues. Germline V gene data show CDR1 as SGHDN and CDR2 as FVKESK. In DNA form, the CDR3 reads TGTGCCAGCAGCCAGAGAGGTAATTCACCCCTCCACTTT. It translates to CASSQRGNSPLHF.

The chain recombines TRBV28 with TRBJ2-4, with a weak D call TRBD1 (5 bases). The CDR3 totals 15 residues. V shed 3 bases and J shed 4 bases, with 13 bases lying between them. Germline V gives CDR1 MDHEN, CDR2 SYDVKM. The DNA for the CDR3 is TGTGCCAGCAGTTTGAATGGGGCGTTAAAAAACATTCAGTACTTC. It yields the protein CASSLNGALKNIQYF.

V gene TRBV7-8 combines with J gene TRBJ1-1; TRBD1 is a possible D gene (5 bases). The V and J ends lost 5 bases and 0 bases respectively, with 13 bases between them. This CDR3 has 15 amino acids. Per germline, CDR1 SGHVS and CDR2 FQNEAQ. For the CDR3, the DNA is TGTGCCAGCAGCCTGACAGAGCTCATGAACACTGAAGCTTTCTTT. The encoded protein is CASSLTELMNTEAFF.

This clone was seen a few times. The chain is built from TRBV7-2 and TRBJ2-1; D is unclear. Trimming stripped 5 bases from V and 10 bases from J, with 9 bases between. The CDR3 consists of 11 residues. The germline gives CDR1 SGHTA, CDR2 FQGNSA. CDR3 nucleotides: TGTGCCAGCAGCCTCCAGAGGGAGCAGTTCTTC. This encodes CASSLQREQFF.